The clone carrying this T cell receptor (beta chain) occurred once. Its antigen is not identified. J was trimmed by 1 base and V by 3 bases; bases with no gene match: 8. This CDR3 has 16 residues. The patients chosen for sequencing had shown expansion of CD8+CD57+ cells (detected by flow cytometry). Each patient carried a diagnosis of severe acquired aplastic anemia. Genomic DNA templated the TCR beta VDJ and CDR3 profiling. TCRdb called the reads again in MiXCR, with one record for every CDR3 protein. The sample yields 260,000 or so distinct CDR3 sequences, approximately 45% seen once. These data originate in a study of CD8+CD57+ T cells in acquired aplastic anemia. Study context: Sorted CD4+ and CD8+ cells yielded DNA averaging around 3 ug. Overall study findings and caveats: There were twenty-nine CD8+ CDR3 sequences that occurred in both patients and controls. Controls and patients did not differ significantly in CD8+ Simpson's diversity.

This TCR derives from a human donor with aplastic anemia. The sequenced sample was sorted CD4+, CD8+, or CD8+CD57+ T cells (not recorded which) from PBMCs. V is TRBV12-3 or TRBV12-4 and J is TRBJ2-7; 8 bases fit TRBD1. This chain's CDR3 is CASSFSLGQGSYEQYF. CDR3 DNA sequence: TGTGCCAGCAGTTTTTCATTAGGACAGGGATCCTACGAGCAGTACTTC.